This entry lists 12 T cell receptor beta chains sequenced from one sample in a study of T cell changes during pregnancy in multiple sclerosis. Sequencing was performed with immunoSEQ multiplex PCR; in TCRdb, only in-frame clones are kept and a portion is missing. The sample consists of 45,000 or so clones, 85% to 95% of them appearing once. The sequencing used CD8+ T cells from peripheral blood mononuclear cells, collected in the second trimester of pregnancy. The receptor set was obtained from a female donor with multiple sclerosis, enrolled in a pregnancy study.

The chain carries TRBV5-1 and TRBJ2-2; possibly TRBD2 for D (6 bases). The ends were cut back, 0 bases at V and 6 bases at J, with 12 bases in the middle. Germline-derived CDR1 and CDR2 are SGHRS and YFSETQ. The CDR3 is 15 amino acids. CDR3 protein: CASSLDGGEAGELFF. In DNA form, the CDR3 reads TGCGCCAGCAGCTTGGACGGGGGAGAGGCCGGGGAGCTGTTTTTT.

The chain links TRBV6-6 to TRBJ1-2, with unresolved D. Germline CDR1 reads MNHNY; CDR2 reads SVGAGI (reference sequence). V lost 3 bases and J 7 bases, leaving 9 bases between the germline ends. The CDR3 loop spans 12 amino acids. CDR3 bases: TGTGCCAGCAGTTATGAGACTGGTGGCTACACCTTC. Its protein product is CASSYETGGYTF.

This clone is a singleton in its sample. The V gene is TRBV19, the J gene TRBJ1-1, with unresolved D. This CDR3 spans 15 amino acids. CDR1 and CDR2 (germline): LNHDA, SQIVND (reference sequence). The V gene lost 4 bases and the J gene lost 0 bases, with 12 bases spanning the gap. This CDR3 is CASSSFYRVNTEAFF. Written as DNA, the CDR3 is TGTGCCAGTAGTAGCTTCTATCGGGTGAACACTGAAGCTTTCTTT. The entire variable domain, with the rest obtained from reference TRBV19 and TRBJ1-1, is as follows: DGGITQSPKYLFRKEGQNVTLSCEQNLNHDAMYWYRQDPGQGLRLIYYSQIVNDFQKGDIAEGYSVSREKKESFPLTVTSAQKNPTAFYLCASSSFYRVNTEAFFGQGTRLTVV.

This rearrangement joins TRBV4-1 to TRBJ2-7; 10 positions match TRBD1. V shed 3 bases, J shed 1 base, and the junction held 0 bases outside the gene matches. The CDR3 consists of 14 residues. The V gene's germline CDR1 is MGHRA and CDR2 YSYEKL. CDR3 DNA: TGCGCCAGCAGCCAGGGACAGGGGTCCTACGAGCAGTACTTC. Translation gives CASSQGQGSYEQYF.

V gene TRBV2 combines with J gene TRBJ2-1; TRBD2 aligns across 11 bases. The CDR3 runs to 15 residues. CDR1 and CDR2 from the germline V gene are SNHLY and FYNNEI. V lost 5 bases, J lost 5 bases, and 5 bases stayed unmatched. The CDR3 DNA reads TGTGCCAGCAGTCAAACTAGCGGGGGACACAATGAGCAGTTCTTC. Residues: CASSQTSGGHNEQFF.

The chain combines TRBV21-1 with TRBJ1-6. TRBV21-1 is tagged as a pseudogene. The CDR3 consists of 17 residues. DNA for the CDR3: TGTGCCAGCAGCAAAGGGAGCGCGGCCTTGTCCGGATCACCCCTCCACTTT. Its translation: CASSKGSAALSGSPLHF.

The chain uses TRBV7-3 and TRBJ2-1; 9 nucleotides agree with TRBD2. Unmatched junction bases numbered 9, after V lost 3 bases and J lost 3 bases. The CDR3 is 17 residues long. Germline V gives CDR1 SGHTA, CDR2 FQGTGA. The DNA of the CDR3 is TGTGCCAGCAGCTTGAGTAGCGGGGGCGACGGCTACAATGAGCAGTTCTTC. This sequence encodes CASSLSSGGDGYNEQFF. Complete variable domain (other parts from reference TRBV7-3 and TRBJ2-1): GAGVSQTPSNKVTEKGKYVELRCDPISGHTALYWYRQSLGQGPEFLIYFQGTGAADDSGLPNDRFFAVRPEGSVSTLKIQRTERGDSAVYLCASSLSSGGDGYNEQFFGPGTRLTVL.

The chain has TRBV27 and TRBJ2-1, with a weak D call TRBD2 (5 bases). V was clipped by 7 bases and J by 9 bases, with 10 bases between them. Germline-derived CDR1 and CDR2 are MNHEY and SMNVEV (reference sequence). This CDR3 comprises 11 residues. The CDR3 here is CASTAGGEQFF. CDR3 sequence (DNA): TGTGCCAGCACGGCAGGAGGTGAGCAGTTCTTC.

The rearrangement joins TRBV27 to TRBJ2-7, with a weak D call TRBD1 (6 bases). V dropped 3 bases and J dropped 4 bases, with 13 bases sitting between them. The CDR3 has 14 amino acids. The germline V gene has CDR1 MNHEY and CDR2 SMNVEV (reference sequence). DNA for the CDR3: TGTGCCAGCAGTTTGTCCGGGACACCGTACGAGCAGTACTTC. Its protein product is CASSLSGTPYEQYF.

This clone has only one observation. The chain has TRBV7-3 and TRBJ2-1, with 10 bases that match TRBD2. V lost 5 bases and J lost 7; bases outside the gene matches: 2. The CDR3 sequence is 13 residues long. Germline CDR1 SGHTA, CDR2 FQGTGA. The CDR3 reads CASSGLAANEQFF. The CDR3 DNA is TGTGCCAGCAGCGGACTAGCGGCTAATGAGCAGTTCTTC.

The rearrangement joins TRBV28 to TRBJ1-2, with 7 bases identical to TRBD1. CDR3 length equals 12 residues. Germline lookup yields CDR1 MDHEN and CDR2 SYDVKM. Germline trimming cut 6 bases from V and 8 bases from J; bases unmatched to any gene: 6. The CDR3 spells CASSQLGGGYTF. Written as DNA, the CDR3 is TGTGCCAGCAGCCAACTAGGGGGCGGCTACACCTTC.

The chain has TRBV9 and TRBJ2-1, with 9 bases fitting TRBD2. Losses at the gene ends were 6 bases for V and 10 bases for J; bases not matched to a gene: 14. CDR1 is SGDLS, CDR2 YYNGEE, per germline. The CDR3 spans 15 residues. The CDR3 is CASTYRVLAGEEQFF. CDR3 coding DNA: TGTGCCAGCACCTACCGGGTACTAGCGGGCGAGGAGCAGTTCTTC.